This TCR beta chain comes out of a study of blood T cells in healthy people across ages (dated by TCRdb to between 2015 and 2016). Turning to the overall study: Template switching captured roughly one uniquely barcoded TCR beta cDNA molecule per two T cells in model experiments. The donors were split into four age groups: young (average roughly 15 years), middle-aged (39), aged (over 55) and long-lived (under 90). The study analyzed two additional independent replicas of 1 million unique cDNA reads from the same blood draw for two donors, one aged 18 to 29 and one aged 80 or older. The study measured age-related changes in TCR beta repertoire diversity using deep sequencing normalized with unique cDNA molecular identifiers. To avoid experimental bias, donors of different ages were spread randomly across the sequencing lanes.

This clonotype was seen more than once but under ten times. Its recognized antigen is unknown. Base-call qualities are not available, and no considerably larger clone is one nucleotide away. The method was 5' RACE. TCRdb lists the instrument as Illumina HiSeq 2500. A second PCR of 7 to 11 cycles was performed with a sample-barcoded 5' primer and a J-beta primer mix. Each TCR beta cDNA molecule received a unique molecular identifier from a template-switch 5' adaptor carrying 12 random nucleotides. At least 3 million CDR3-containing paired-end reads were obtained from each sample. The Mint cDNA synthesis kit, primed by a TRBC-specific oligonucleotide, was used to synthesize first-strand cDNA from all RNA. Following uracil-DNA glycosylase treatment, all cDNA underwent a first 18-cycle PCR with the universal primers M1SS and BC2_uni_R. The paper's processing steps were these. For normalization, 1 million high-quality reads, each with a distinct molecular identifier, were randomly selected from each sample. Instead of being binned into consensus sequences, reads that shared molecular identifiers were thrown out. MiTCR, with a Q25 quality threshold and the strictest error-elimination algorithm, was used for CDR3 identification, clonotype clustering and error correction. A nonparametric unseen species model with Euler transformation was used to estimate lower-bound total TCR beta diversity. TCRdb applied fastp at Q25 and MiXCR to the public reads, then kept only in-frame beta chains. Each record represents a unique CDR3 protein, reported with the most common genes and DNA among its rows. The V and J calls, along with clone size, are taken from TCRdb and not from the paper's own processing. Across this sample there are some 1.6 million distinct CDR3 sequences, with about 32% seen only once. The top ten clones comprise approximately 10% of the sample.

The germline V gene supplies CDR1 SGHTA and CDR2 FQGTGA. Inclusive of the bounding cysteine and phenylalanine, the CDR3 is 13 residues long. The retained sequence is limited to the CDR3, 39 bases, with the frame set at the first base. Deletion took 3 bases off V and 5 bases off J, with a span of 8 bases between the germline ends. The roughly 38 donors, aged roughly 6 to 95 years, were systemically healthy Caucasian individuals from Russia. Each donor gave about 9.7 milliliters of peripheral blood, drawn into EDTA-treated Vacutainer tubes. Ficoll-Paque density-gradient centrifugation was used to isolate PBMCs, with at least 6 million obtained per sample. Trizol reagent was used to extract total RNA from PBMCs, with at least 5 micrograms per sample. Naive CD45RAhigh/CD27high T cell percentages were measured by flow cytometry on a PBMC aliquot from every donor. General findings and caveats noted by the study authors: Observed TCR beta diversity per million T cells fell roughly linearly with age, and a significant reduction was already apparent by age roughly 40. The percentage of naive T cells measured by flow cytometry correlated strongly with observed TCR beta diversity. Donor CMV infection status was unknown, potentially confounding age-related changes in expanded clonotypes. Because profiling used bulk unsorted PBMCs, naive and antigen-experienced compartments could not be compared conclusively. Estimates of total diversity based on one million sequenced T cells were regarded as lower bounds and as underestimates. The long-lived group showed more naive CD4+ T cells, fewer expanded clones and increased TCR diversity than the aged group, suggesting age selection.

Sequencing was carried out using blood. This clonotype was obtained from a woman younger than 45 in good health. The chain uses TRBV7-3 and TRBJ1-5, with the D segment identity uncertain. The DNA is as follows: TGTGCCAGCAGCTTTAAAATGGATCAGCCCCAGCATTTT. Translated, it reads CASSFKMDQPQHF.